This paragraph reports one T cell receptor beta chain. This record comes from a study of CD8 T cells in ankylosing spondylitis. With 6 bases removed from V and 2 bases from J, the gap between germline ends came to 19 bases. The CDR3 covers 17 residues. Germline V gene lookup returns CDR1 PRHDT and CDR2 FYEKMQ (reference sequence). With molecular barcodes, quantitative 5'-RACE was used to make the TCR beta libraries. Using its own MiXCR run on the 5' RACE reads, TCRdb lists one record per CDR3 protein. The sample carries fewer than 130,000 distinct CDR3 sequences, about 24% recorded once. The V and J genes are TRBV13 and TRBJ2-2; possible D gene TRBD2, 6 bases. The sequencing input was synovial fluid, either unsorted or a sorted T cell fraction (not recorded which). The receptor's source is a male donor with ankylosing spondylitis. This chain's CDR3 is CASRARVAGTNTGELFF. The CDR3 DNA follows: TGTGCCAGCAGGGCGAGGGTCGCGGGAACTAACACCGGGGAGCTGTTTTTT.